Below are 24 T cell receptor beta chains sequenced from a single sample in a study of blood T cell repertoires in COVID-19. Clones were sequenced by immunoSEQ multiplex PCR, and TCRdb holds only the in-frame ones, with some missing. The data contain about 170,000 clones, roughly 84% of them seen just once; the ten biggest clones take up 11%. Material: peripheral blood. All receptors come from a man between 65 and 80 years old with active or convalescent COVID-19.

V gene TRBV9 combines with J gene TRBJ2-7; 9 bases are shared with TRBD2. This CDR3 has 13 amino acids. CDR1 and CDR2 from the germline V gene are SGDLS and YYNGEE. V trimming: 3 bases; J trimming: 6 bases; junction bases outside the gene matches: 4. The CDR3 loop reads CASSAGTSREQYF. The CDR3 nucleotides are TGTGCCAGCAGCGCAGGGACTAGCCGCGAGCAGTACTTC. The full variable domain, in which reference TRBV9 and TRBJ2-7 provide the parts outside the CDR3, is DSGVTQTPKHLITATGQRVTLRCSPRSGDLSVYWYQQSLDQGLQFLIQYYNGEERAKGNILERFSAQQFPDLHSELNLSSLELGDSALYFCASSAGTSREQYFGPGTRLTVT.

The rearrangement joins TRBV10-1 to TRBJ2-3; 7 bases align to TRBD2. With V trimmed by 2 bases and J by 1 base, 3 bases remained unmatched. There are 15 residues in the CDR3. Germline CDR1 is WNHNN and CDR2 is SYGVQD (reference sequence). CDR3 protein: CASSEGRGRTDTQYF. The CDR3, as DNA: TGCGCCAGCAGTGAGGGGAGGGGACGCACAGATACGCAGTATTTT.

This sequence joins TRBV28 and TRBJ2-7; TRBD1 agrees at 10 bases. CDR3 length: 16 residues. Germline assignment: CDR1 MDHEN and CDR2 SYDVKM. Trimming at V came to 6 bases and at J to 0 bases, leaving 8 bases not matched to a gene. This CDR3 reads CASRASGTGVSYEQYF. In DNA form, the CDR3 reads TGTGCCAGCAGGGCCTCCGGGACAGGGGTCTCCTACGAGCAGTACTTC.

This clone was seen a few times. The V call is TRBV10-3, the J call TRBJ2-5, with 10 bases lining up with TRBD1. CDR3 length equals 14 residues. Germline assignment: CDR1 ENHRY and CDR2 SYGVKD. V gave up 8 bases and J gave up 1 base; unmatched junction bases: 4. The CDR3 coding sequence is TGTGCCATCCGGGACAGGGGTAGCCAAGAGACCCAGTACTTC. This encodes CAIRDRGSQETQYF.

The chain combines TRBV5-6 with TRBJ1-1, with D unresolved. This CDR3 contains 15 residues. Germline assignment: CDR1 SGHDT and CDR2 YYEEEE. Trimming stripped 7 bases from V and 4 bases from J, with 20 bases between. CDR3 sequence (DNA): TGTGCCAGCTCATCCCGGCCAGGCGGAGGCACTGAAGCTTTCTTT. Translated: CASSSRPGGGTEAFF.

The chain has TRBV12-5 and TRBJ2-7; D perhaps matches TRBD1 (6 bases). Germline V gives CDR1 LGHNT, CDR2 FRNRAP. V was clipped by 1 base and J by 6 bases, with 13 bases between them. The CDR3 is 14 amino acids. This CDR3 is CASGLEQGSLEQYF. The CDR3 DNA sequence: TGTGCTAGTGGTTTGGAACAGGGATCACTCGAGCAGTACTTC.

The chain joins TRBV6-5 to TRBJ2-7; unclear D gene. Trimming left V 7 bases short and J 6 bases short, with 16 bases between. The CDR3 totals 13 residues. Germline CDR1 is MNHEY and CDR2 is SVGAGI. The chain's CDR3 is CASTPGLQTEQYF. The CDR3 bases are TGTGCCAGCACCCCAGGCCTACAGACCGAGCAGTACTTC.

The chain uses TRBV10-2 and TRBJ1-2, with 8 bases aligning to TRBD1. Trimming cost V 3 bases and J 5 bases; bases outside gene matches: 5. The CDR3 is 14 amino acids. CDR1 WSHSY and CDR2 SAAADI come from the germline V gene. This CDR3 reads CASSDPTGAYGYTF. CDR3 nucleotides: TGCGCCAGCAGTGACCCGACAGGGGCATATGGCTACACCTTC.

The gene calls are TRBV9 and TRBJ1-1; maybe TRBD1 (6 bases). This CDR3 contains 13 residues. Trimming shortened V by 3 bases and J by 1 base, and 7 bases separated the two germline ends. Germline assignment: CDR1 SGDLS and CDR2 YYNGEE. DNA for the CDR3: TGTGCCAGCAGCGGACAGGCGAACACTGAAGCTTTCTTT. Encoded protein: CASSGQANTEAFF.

This clone was counted only a few times. The V gene is TRBV9, the J gene TRBJ1-3, with D perhaps matching TRBD1 (6 bases). V gave up 4 bases and J gave up 0 bases, with 14 bases separating them. The length of the CDR3 is 16 residues. Germline CDR1 and CDR2: SGDLS and YYNGEE. The CDR3 protein is CASSTSTGYSGNTIYF. DNA of the CDR3: TGTGCCAGCAGCACAAGTACAGGGTACTCTGGAAACACCATATATTTT.

The chain couples TRBV3-1 (or the pseudogene TRBV3-2) to TRBJ1-2; TRBD1 matches at 8 bases. The CDR3 has 17 amino acids. Unmatched junction bases numbered 11, after V lost 1 base and J lost 4 bases. The V gene's germline CDR1 is LGHDT and CDR2 YNNKEL (reference sequence). The CDR3 reads CASSQGAQGAFGYGYTF. CDR3 DNA sequence: TGTGCCAGCAGCCAAGGGGCGCAGGGGGCGTTTGGCTATGGCTACACCTTC.

The chain couples TRBV7-2 to TRBJ1-5; tentative D call: TRBD1 (5 bases). CDR3 size: 16 residues. Germline V CDR1 and CDR2: SGHTA, FQGNSA. Trimming removed 5 bases at V and 12 bases at J, with 26 bases between. CDR3 bases: TGTGCCAGCAGCCAATTGATCTATAATCGGGGGGGTGGCCAGCATTTT. Its translation is CASSQLIYNRGGGQHF.

This clone has a handful of counts. The chain combines TRBV24-1 with TRBJ1-5, with D unresolved. The CDR3 totals 13 residues. Germline V gene sequence: CDR1 KGHDR, CDR2 SFDVKD. V was cut by 1 base and J by 5 bases, with 5 bases left in between. The CDR3 is CATSDFEDQPQHF. The CDR3 bases are TGTGCCACCAGTGATTTCGAGGATCAGCCCCAGCATTTT.

This chain links TRBV27 with TRBJ2-1, with 7 bases aligning to TRBD2. CDR3 length: 16 amino acids. The germline CDR1 and CDR2 sequences are MNHEY and SMNVEV (reference sequence). V trimming: 0 bases; J trimming: 9 bases; junction bases outside the gene matches: 11. The CDR3 reads CASSLSFAGAEGEQFF. CDR3 nucleotide sequence: TGTGCCAGCAGTTTATCTTTTGCGGGAGCGGAAGGTGAGCAGTTCTTC.

This chain uses TRBV27 with TRBJ2-1, with TRBD2 as a possible D gene (5 bases). The CDR3 totals 16 residues. The V end lost 6 bases, the J end lost 7 bases, and 22 bases lay between the germline ends. Germline-derived CDR1 and CDR2 are MNHEY and SMNVEV (reference sequence). CDR3 protein: CASSTWVYGGDNEQFF. CDR3 nucleotides: TGTGCCAGCAGCACCTGGGTGTACGGAGGCGATAATGAGCAGTTCTTC.

This chain joins TRBV7-2 and TRBJ1-2, with D unresolved. The ends were cut back, 4 bases at V and 3 bases at J, with 12 bases in the middle. The CDR3 length is 14 residues. Germline values: CDR1 SGHTA, CDR2 FQGNSA. This CDR3 is CASSSNPGDYGYTF. CDR3 sequence (DNA): TGTGCCAGCAGCTCGAATCCCGGAGACTATGGCTACACCTTC.

The gene calls are TRBV18 and TRBJ1-3; D call uncertain. The V gene lost 6 bases and the J gene lost 2 bases, with 17 bases spanning the gap. Germline V gene data show CDR1 as KGHSH and CDR2 as LQKENI. The CDR3 contains 16 residues. The CDR3 bases are TGTGCCAGCTCCCCCATCCCCCGGGGTACTGGAAACACCATATATTTT. Translated, it gives CASSPIPRGTGNTIYF. Looking up the rest from reference TRBV18 and TRBJ1-3 gives the full variable domain: NAGVMQNPRHLVRRRGQEARLRCSPMKGHSHVYWYRQLPEEGLKFMVYLQKENIIDESGMPKERFSAEFPKEGPSILRIQQVVRGDSAAYFCASSPIPRGTGNTIYFGEGSWLTVV.

V usage is TRBV14 and J usage is TRBJ2-2; D gene ambiguous. The V end was cut by 0 bases, the J end by 5 bases, with 4 bases between. Germline loops: CDR1 SGHDN, CDR2 FVKESK. This CDR3 is built from 13 residues. CDR3: CASSQDVTGELFF. Here the CDR3 DNA reads TGTGCCAGCAGCCAAGACGTGACCGGGGAGCTGTTTTTT.

The chain combines TRBV28 with TRBJ1-2; D gene unclear. The CDR3 totals 12 residues. V was pared by 6 bases and J by 2 bases, with 7 bases between. CDR1 is MDHEN and CDR2 is SYDVKM in the germline V gene. This CDR3 is CASRDSNYGYTF. CDR3 in DNA: TGTGCCAGCAGAGACTCAAACTATGGCTACACCTTC.

The chain is built from TRBV10-3 and TRBJ2-3; 7 bases align to TRBD1. Looked up from germline, CDR1 is ENHRY and CDR2 is SYGVKD. V gave up 3 bases and J gave up 1 base; unmatched junction bases: 7. This CDR3 contains 16 residues. The CDR3 nucleotides are TGTGCCATCAGTGATCCTGGACAGGCTGGCACAGATACGCAGTATTTT. Its translation: CAISDPGQAGTDTQYF.

The CDR3 DNA sequence: TGTGCCAGCAGTTACCGCGTGGGGGGGCTTGGGAGCAATCAGCCCCAGCATTTT. The encoded protein is CASSYRVGGLGSNQPQHF. The V gene is TRBV6-2 or TRBV6-3, the J gene TRBJ1-5; tentative D call: TRBD1 (6 bases). This CDR3 spans 18 amino acids. Trimming removed 2 bases at V and 1 base at J, with 18 bases between. Germline CDR1 and CDR2: MNHEY and SVGEGT.

The rearrangement uses TRBV6-2 or TRBV6-3 and TRBJ2-3; TRBD1 matches at 9 bases. CDR1 is MNHEY and CDR2 is SVGEGT in the germline V gene. CDR3 size: 16 residues. Trimming removed 4 bases from V and 2 bases from J; junction bases left unmatched: 7. The CDR3 nucleotides are TGTGCCAGCAGTTCCGGACAGGGGCCAAACACAGATACGCAGTATTTT. This codes for CASSSGQGPNTDTQYF.

The chain recombines TRBV9 with TRBJ1-2; D possibly corresponds to TRBD1 (5 bases). The germline V gene encodes CDR1 SGDLS and CDR2 YYNGEE. With 3 bases removed from V and 4 bases from J, the gap between germline ends came to 10 bases. The CDR3 contains 13 residues. CDR3 coding DNA: TGTGCCAGCAGCGCCACCGACAGCTATGGCTACACCTTC. It codes for CASSATDSYGYTF.

V is TRBV21-1 and J is TRBJ1-1. TRBV21-1 is classified as a pseudogene. The CDR3 covers 14 residues. CDR3 sequence reads: CASSKVSGNTEAFF. The CDR3 DNA reads TGTGCCAGCAGCAAAGTTTCGGGGAACACTGAAGCTTTCTTT.